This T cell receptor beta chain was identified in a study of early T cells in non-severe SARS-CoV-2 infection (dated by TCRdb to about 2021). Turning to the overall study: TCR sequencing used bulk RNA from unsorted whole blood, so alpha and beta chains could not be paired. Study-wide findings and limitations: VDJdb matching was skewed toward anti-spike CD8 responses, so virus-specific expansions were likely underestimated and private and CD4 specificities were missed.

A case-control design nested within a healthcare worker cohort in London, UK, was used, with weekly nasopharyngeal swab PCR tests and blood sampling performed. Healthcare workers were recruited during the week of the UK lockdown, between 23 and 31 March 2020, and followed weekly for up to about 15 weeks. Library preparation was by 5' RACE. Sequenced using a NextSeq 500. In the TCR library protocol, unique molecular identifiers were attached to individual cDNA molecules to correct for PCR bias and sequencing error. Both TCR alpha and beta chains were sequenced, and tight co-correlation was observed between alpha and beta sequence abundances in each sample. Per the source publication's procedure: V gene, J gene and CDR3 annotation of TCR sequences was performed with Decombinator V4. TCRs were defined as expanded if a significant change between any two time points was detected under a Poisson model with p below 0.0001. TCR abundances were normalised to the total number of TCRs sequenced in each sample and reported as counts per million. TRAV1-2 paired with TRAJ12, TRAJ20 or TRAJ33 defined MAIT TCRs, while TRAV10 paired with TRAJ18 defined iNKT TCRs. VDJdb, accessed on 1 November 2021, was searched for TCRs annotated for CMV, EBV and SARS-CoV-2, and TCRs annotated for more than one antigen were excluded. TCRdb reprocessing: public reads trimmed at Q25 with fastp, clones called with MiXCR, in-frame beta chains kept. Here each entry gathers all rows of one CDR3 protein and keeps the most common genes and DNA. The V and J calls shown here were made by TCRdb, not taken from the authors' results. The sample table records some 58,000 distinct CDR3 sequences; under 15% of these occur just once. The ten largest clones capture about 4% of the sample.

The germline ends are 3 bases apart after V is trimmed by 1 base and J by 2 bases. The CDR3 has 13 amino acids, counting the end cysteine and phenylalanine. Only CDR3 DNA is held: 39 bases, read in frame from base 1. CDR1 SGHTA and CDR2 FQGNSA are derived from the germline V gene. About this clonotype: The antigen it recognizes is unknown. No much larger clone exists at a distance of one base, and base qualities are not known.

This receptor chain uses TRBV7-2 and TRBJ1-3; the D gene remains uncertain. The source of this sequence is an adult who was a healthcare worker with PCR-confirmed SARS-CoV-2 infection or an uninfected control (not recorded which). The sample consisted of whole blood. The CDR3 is CASSLVAGNTIYF. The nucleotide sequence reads TGTGCCAGCAGCTTAGTTGCTGGAAACACCATATATTTT.